The next 30 T cell receptor beta chains were all read from a single sample in a study of CD8+ T cells in alopecia areata. Treatment of the sample: oral pan-JAK inhibitor, 5-10 mg twice daily. Extraction of RNA preceded its reverse transcription into cDNA, which served as the sequencing template. Data came from immunoSEQ multiplex PCR; TCRdb stores just in-frame clones and leaves some out. The sample has about 190,000 clones; about three fifths are singletons. Source: CD4+ T cells sorted from blood, taken at week 4, from a patient treated with tofacitinib. These receptors were taken from a human donor with alopecia areata.

This clone has only one observation. The chain employs TRBV14 and TRBJ2-2; D unresolved. The CDR3 covers 14 residues. CDR1 and CDR2 (germline): SGHDN, FVKESK. Trimming shortened V by 4 bases and J by 3 bases, and 9 bases separated the two germline ends. DNA for the CDR3: TGTGCCAGCAGCCTTTTAGGGTACACCGGGGAGCTGTTTTTT. Residues: CASSLLGYTGELFF.

The chain links TRBV7-8 to TRBJ2-5, with 7 bases lining up with TRBD2. The CDR3 contains 14 residues. Germline loops: CDR1 SGHVS, CDR2 FQNEAQ. V dropped 6 bases and J dropped 4; count of bases not matched to a gene: 8. Here the CDR3 DNA reads TGTGCCAGCAGTCACGAGACTAGCCGAGAGACCCAGTACTTC. Protein: CASSHETSRETQYF.

V and J are TRBV30 and TRBJ2-7, with D uncertain. The germline gives CDR1 GTSNPN, CDR2 SVGIG (reference sequence). Deletions cut 0 bases from V and 0 bases from J, with 15 bases between. CDR3 length: 16 residues. The CDR3, as DNA: TGTGCCTGGAGTGTACGGCGGCAGCCGAGCTCCTACGAGCAGTACTTC. Protein: CAWSVRRQPSSYEQYF.

The rearrangement links TRBV30 to TRBJ2-7; 7 nucleotides align to TRBD2. V trimming: 3 bases; J trimming: 2 bases; junction bases outside the gene matches: 10. The CDR3 extends over 15 amino acids. The germline V gene has CDR1 GTSNPN and CDR2 SVGIG (reference sequence). The CDR3 DNA is TGTGCCTGGAGCCCGCTAGCGGCGTCCACCTACGAGCAGTACTTC. This codes for CAWSPLAASTYEQYF.

V gene TRBV6-5 combines with J gene TRBJ2-7; TRBD2 matches 9 bases. The germline gives CDR1 MNHEY, CDR2 SVGAGI. V gave up 6 bases and J gave up 7 bases; unmatched junction bases: 10. There are 14 residues in the CDR3. For the CDR3, the DNA is TGTGCCAGCAGCCCCGGGACTAGCTCTCGAGAGCAGTACTTC. This codes for CASSPGTSSREQYF.

The gene calls are TRBV11-2 and TRBJ2-7; unclear D gene. Germline CDR1 is SGHAT and CDR2 is FQNNGV. V was shortened by 0 bases and J by 6 bases, with 3 bases between the two germline ends. The CDR3 is made up of 11 amino acids. The CDR3 nucleotides read TGTGCCAGCAGCTTAGAAGGCGAGCAGTACTTC. Translated: CASSLEGEQYF.

The rearrangement joins TRBV28 to TRBJ2-3, with D perhaps TRBD2 (6 bases). CDR3 length: 15 residues. The ends were cut back, 4 bases at V and 0 bases at J, with 11 bases in the middle. The V gene's germline CDR1 is MDHEN and CDR2 SYDVKM. DNA for the CDR3: TGTGCCAGCAGTTCATACCGGGAGAGCACAGATACGCAGTATTTT. The encoded protein is CASSSYRESTDTQYF.

The genes are TRBV29-1 and TRBJ2-5, with TRBD1 identical over 7 bases. The length of the CDR3 is 14 residues. Germline values: CDR1 SQVTM, CDR2 ANQGSEA. With 6 bases clipped from V and 2 bases from J, the junction kept 9 bases outside the gene matches. As DNA, the CDR3 is TGCAGCGTAAACCCCGGACAGGCTCAAGAGACCCAGTACTTC. It encodes CSVNPGQAQETQYF.

The gene calls are TRBV27 and TRBJ1-4, with a tentative D call TRBD1 (5 bases). This CDR3 is built from 13 residues. V lost 3 bases and J lost 8, with 10 bases in between. Germline assignment: CDR1 MNHEY and CDR2 SMNVEV (reference sequence). The CDR3 region is CASSFGTGEKLFF. The CDR3 DNA sequence: TGTGCCAGCAGTTTCGGGACGGGAGAAAAACTGTTTTTT.

This clone was seen just once. The chain carries TRBV5-1 and TRBJ2-3; D may correspond to TRBD1 or TRBD2 (6 bases each). The CDR3 runs to 14 residues. The germline V and J ends were trimmed by 7 bases and 3 bases, with 15 bases remaining between them. From germline, CDR1 is SGHRS and CDR2 YFSETQ. CDR3: CASYMGGATDTQYF. CDR3 coding DNA: TGCGCCAGCTATATGGGGGGCGCAACAGATACGCAGTATTTT.

The V and J genes are TRBV29-1 and TRBJ2-5, with D maybe TRBD2 (7 bases). The end of the DNA aligns better with TRBJ2-7, so the J call may be wrong. This CDR3 region has 13 residues. From germline, CDR1 is SQVTM and CDR2 ANQGSEA. CDR3 loop: CSVDRGAGGEQYF. CDR3 bases: TGCAGCGTTGATCGGGGGGCTGGTGGCGAGCAGTACTTC.

V is TRBV7-9 and J is TRBJ2-2; maybe TRBD1 (5 bases). V lost 1 base, J lost 3 bases, and 15 bases lay in between. The CDR3 contains 17 residues. Germline CDR1 SEHNR, CDR2 FQNEAQ (reference sequence). The CDR3 bases are TGTGCCAGCAGCTTAGGGGCAGCCAGGGTCGACACCGGGGAGCTGTTTTTT. Translated: CASSLGAARVDTGELFF.

This clone turned up a few times. The rearrangement links TRBV7-9 to TRBJ2-1; weak D call: TRBD2 (5 bases). This CDR3 has 14 residues. The germline V gene encodes CDR1 SEHNR and CDR2 FQNEAQ (reference sequence). V lost 1 base to trimming and J lost 7 bases, with 11 bases between them. CDR3 loop: CASSLGEWTNEQFF. CDR3 in DNA: TGTGCCAGCAGCTTAGGAGAATGGACTAATGAGCAGTTCTTC.

The rearrangement links TRBV9 to TRBJ2-1; TRBD1 agrees at 7 bases. V lost 4 bases, J lost 4 bases, and 11 bases stayed unmatched. In germline, CDR1 is SGDLS, CDR2 YYNGEE. The CDR3 contains 16 residues. The CDR3 DNA reads as TGTGCCAGCAGCACATCCGGGACAGTTATTTACAATGAGCAGTTCTTC. Translating gives CASSTSGTVIYNEQFF.

The J gene is TRBJ2-4, the V gene TRBV11-3, with TRBD1 matching over 8 bases. Germline CDR1 SGHNT, CDR2 YENEEA. V trimming: 4 bases; J trimming: 8 bases; junction bases outside the gene matches: 4. The CDR3 loop spans 13 amino acids. CDR3 in amino acids: CASSYDRGDIQYF. The CDR3 nucleotides are TGTGCCAGCAGCTACGACAGGGGAGACATTCAGTACTTC.

The V gene is TRBV4-1, the J gene TRBJ1-2; D is perhaps TRBD1 (5 bases). The V gene's germline CDR1 is MGHRA and CDR2 YSYEKL. This CDR3 region has 15 residues. V lost 0 bases and J lost 4, with 12 bases in between. The CDR3 nucleotides read TGCGCCAGCAGCCAAGAGGGGGAGGGCCTCTATGGCTACACCTTC. It encodes CASSQEGEGLYGYTF.

The rearrangement joins TRBV20-1 to TRBJ2-3; D remains ambiguous. Germline values: CDR1 DFQATT, CDR2 SNEGSKA (reference sequence). Trimming removed 5 bases at V and 8 bases at J, with 8 bases between. This CDR3 is 10 amino acids long. The CDR3 region is CSALVVTQYF. CDR3 in DNA: TGCAGTGCTTTAGTGGTTACGCAGTATTTT.

The chain recombines TRBV5-4 with TRBJ2-3; D remains unclear. Between the trimmed V and J ends, which lost 3 bases and 2 bases, there was a span of 7 bases. CDR1 and CDR2 (germline): SGHNT, YYREEE (reference sequence). CDR3 size: 13 residues. This chain's CDR3 is CASSSTYTDTQYF. CDR3 bases: TGTGCCAGCAGCTCGACGTACACAGATACGCAGTATTTT.

V usage is TRBV30 and J usage is TRBJ2-7, with TRBD1 identical over 9 bases. Unmatched junction bases numbered 6, after V lost 4 bases and J lost 2 bases. Germline V gene data show CDR1 as GTSNPN and CDR2 as SVGIG (reference sequence). The CDR3 is 14 residues long. CDR3 in DNA: TGTGCCTGGACAAACAGGGGGCGCGCCTACGAGCAGTACTTC. As protein: CAWTNRGRAYEQYF. Based on the CDR3 plus reference TRBV30 and TRBJ2-7, the full variable domain is SQTIHQWPATLVQPVGSPLSLECTVEGTSNPNLYWYRQAAGRGLQLLFYSVGIGQISSEVPQNLSASRPQDRQFILSSKKLLLSDSGFYLCAWTNRGRAYEQYFGPGTRLTVT.

This clone was detected only a few times. CDR3 sequence: CASSLRGQGRRNTIYF. The CDR3 DNA reads TGTGCCAGCAGTTTAAGGGGACAGGGGCGCAGAAACACCATATATTTT. The rearrangement joins TRBV28 to TRBJ1-3, with 10 bases identical to TRBD1. The germline CDR1 and CDR2 sequences are MDHEN and SYDVKM. This CDR3 region has 16 residues. Trimming cost V 2 bases and J 5 bases; bases outside gene matches: 6.

The chain joins TRBV11-3 to TRBJ2-2; TRBD2 is a possible D gene (6 bases). Per the germline V gene, CDR1 is SGHNT and CDR2 is YENEEA. Deletions cut 7 bases from V and 5 bases from J, with 14 bases between. The CDR3 contains 14 residues. The CDR3 here is CASTPRGGTGELFF. DNA for the CDR3: TGTGCCAGCACCCCGCGGGGTGGGACCGGGGAGCTGTTTTTT.

The chain has TRBV4-3 and TRBJ2-2; the D is unclear. V dropped 2 bases and J dropped 5 bases, with 18 bases sitting between them. The CDR3 covers 17 residues. Germline assignment: CDR1 LGHNA and CDR2 YSLEER. This CDR3 is CASSQFWRRERTGELFF. CDR3 bases: TGCGCCAGCAGCCAATTTTGGAGACGAGAGCGAACCGGGGAGCTGTTTTTT.

The rearrangement uses TRBV9 and TRBJ2-4; 11 bases map to TRBD2. With 3 bases clipped from V and 15 bases from J, the junction kept 5 bases outside the gene matches. Germline CDR1 is SGDLS and CDR2 is YYNGEE. This CDR3 is built from 12 residues. CDR3 amino acids: CASSDLAGGRYF. The CDR3 DNA follows: TGTGCCAGCAGCGATCTAGCGGGAGGCAGGTACTTC.

This clone was observed a single time. The CDR3 sequence: CASTRDRIYEQYF. CDR3 DNA: TGTGCCAGCACCCGGGACAGGATCTACGAGCAGTACTTC. The rearrangement uses TRBV6-6 and TRBJ2-7, with 8 bases matching TRBD1. Germline V gene lookup returns CDR1 MNHNY and CDR2 SVGAGI (reference sequence). J lost 3 bases, V lost 7 bases, and 5 bases had no gene match. This CDR3 is 13 amino acids long.

This rearrangement joins TRBV5-1 to TRBJ2-1; D remains unclear. The CDR3 is 13 residues long. Trimming removed 3 bases at V and 12 bases at J, with 16 bases between. Germline CDR1 and CDR2: SGHRS and YFSETQ. CDR3 loop: CASSSASASVQFF. DNA for the CDR3: TGCGCCAGCAGCTCCGCATCGGCGAGTGTGCAGTTCTTC.

This clone came up many times. The rearrangement uses TRBV9 and TRBJ2-3, with D hard to call. Germline lookup yields CDR1 SGDLS and CDR2 YYNGEE. The CDR3 totals 14 residues. V lost 0 bases, J lost 0 bases, and 5 bases lay in between. The DNA of the CDR3 is TGTGCCAGCAGCGTAGGGTGGAGCACAGATACGCAGTATTTT. Translation gives CASSVGWSTDTQYF.

The chain links TRBV27 to TRBJ2-7; TRBD2 matches 11 bases. After removal of 3 bases from V and 2 bases from J, the junction contained 9 bases not matched to a gene. The CDR3 consists of 17 residues. Looked up from germline, CDR1 is MNHEY and CDR2 is SMNVEV (reference sequence). In DNA form, the CDR3 reads TGTGCCAGCAGTTTCCGACGCCGTAGCGGGAGGGCCTACGAGCAGTACTTC. It specifies CASSFRRRSGRAYEQYF.

The table lists this clone with a count of one. The chain carries TRBV29-1 and TRBJ1-5; no clear D. CDR1 SQVTM and CDR2 ANQGSEA come from the germline V gene. The CDR3 runs 12 residues. V was cut by 6 bases and J by 9 bases, with 15 bases left in between. The CDR3 is CSVADPERPQHF. The CDR3 region has the DNA TGCAGCGTCGCCGACCCGGAGCGGCCCCAGCATTTT.

The V gene is TRBV14, the J gene TRBJ2-5, with D unclear. The length of the CDR3 is 13 residues. Germline V CDR1 and CDR2: SGHDN, FVKESK. The germline V and J ends were trimmed by 4 bases and 5 bases, with 11 bases remaining between them. The CDR3 reads CASSPIAGETQYF. As DNA, the CDR3 is TGTGCCAGCAGCCCGATAGCTGGGGAGACCCAGTACTTC.

The sample holds a few counts of this clone. The chain recombines TRBV28 with TRBJ2-4; D gene uncertain. Germline V gene lookup returns CDR1 MDHEN and CDR2 SYDVKM. Trimming pared 4 bases from V and 0 bases from J, leaving 10 bases between. This CDR3 spans 15 amino acids. CDR3 residues: CASSSRSGAKNIQYF. The CDR3 bases are TGTGCCAGCAGTTCCCGGTCCGGAGCCAAAAACATTCAGTACTTC.